The sample holds one count of the clone carrying this T cell receptor (beta chain). Germline V gives CDR1 SGHVS, CDR2 FNYEAQ. J gave up 5 bases and V 5 bases, and 4 bases lay outside the gene matches. The CDR3 is made up of 13 amino acids. This entry is derived from a study of blood T cell repertoires in COVID-19. Study-wide context: The samples span acute and convalescent COVID-19 from the United States, Italy and Spain. T cells, B-cell-depleted T cells, or PBMCs supplied cDNA or gDNA.

How the authors handled the data: By means of reference gene primer amplification, nucleated cell counts were estimated. Assay used: immunoSEQ multiplex PCR; TCRdb lists only in-frame clones, some missing. D and trimming were read from the DNA, whereas the V and J calls and clone size are those reported in that table. The table lists over 150,000 clones, more than 75% of them singletons. Sequenced: peripheral blood. The clonotype originates from a woman under 30 who had recovered from COVID-19. This rearrangement joins TRBV7-6 to TRBJ2-5; TRBD1 matches at 8 bases. CDR3 residues: CASSPHRGETQYF. CDR3 nucleotides: TGTGCCAGCAGCCCACACAGGGGGGAGACCCAGTACTTC.